This TCR beta chain was observed in a study of regulatory T cells in long-lasting Graves disease. Study conclusions and caveats: TCR diversity was lower in persistent Graves' patients than in newly diagnosed ones.

Indicated time point: newly diagnosed GD, antithyroid drugs for less than 3 months. The TCR library used RNA extracted from PBMCs. Patients were from an endocrinology department in Xi'an, China. EDTA tubes collected roughly 9 milliliters of peripheral blood. This clonotype was seen many times. Its target is unknown. CDR3 length: 15 residues. V lost 2 bases and J lost 2, with 13 bases in between. The germline gives CDR1 SGHAT, CDR2 FQNNGV. Relying on iRepertoire HTBI primers and Arm-PCR of CDR3 regions, the team built TCR beta libraries. Original analysis: Identification of gene segments yielded 60 to 80 TRBV and 13 to 15 TRBJ across samples. TCRdb independently ran MiXCR on the multiplex PCR reads; one entry per CDR3 protein. TCRdb, rather than the study authors, made the V and J calls. The table includes fewer than 400,000 distinct CDR3 sequences, 15% to 20% detected once.

The clonotype comes from a female donor with Graves disease. This sequence joins TRBV11-2 and TRBJ2-7, with D perhaps TRBD1 or TRBD2 (5 bases each). The material sequenced was peripheral blood mononuclear cells (PBMCs), taken at new diagnosis, from a patient treated with antithyroid drugs. The CDR3 region is CASSLFRDPAYEQYF. In DNA, the CDR3 is TGTGCCAGCAGCTTATTCCGGGACCCAGCCTACGAGCAGTACTTC.